Sequencing of this T cell receptor beta chain was carried out in a study of vaccination effects on CD4 cells after COVID-19. Study context: After the second dose, samples were taken at median day 72. Study findings and constraints: Healthy vaccinees had only 1 of 255 vaccine-induced clones cross-react with common cold coronaviruses.

The table came from immunoSEQ multiplex PCR; TCRdb's copy has only in-frame clones and leaves some out. This sample has roughly 70,000 clones, with around 74% found just once. This CDR3 has 15 residues. Germline loops: CDR1 KGHDR, CDR2 SFDVKD. The V end was cut by 0 bases, the J end by 5 bases, with 12 bases between. As regards this clone: Its antigen is not identified.

Antigen-specific CD4+ T cell clonotypes were called by their expansion after viral peptide-pool culture in ViraFEST. Investigators separated out CD4+ T cells once 10 days of culture had passed. Vaccine administered to participants consisted of two doses of either BNT162b2 or mRNA-1273. Peptides at roughly 9.2 ug/ml and IL-2 at 9.5 to 10 IU/ml were added to 1.5 million to 2.5 million PBMC per well. This receptor was taken from a human donor who received a COVID-19 vaccine. V is TRBV24-1 and J is TRBJ2-5; the D call may be TRBD1 or TRBD2 (5 bases each). Sequences were derived from CD4+ T cells from PBMCs cultured with HCoV-229E spike peptides, sampled after COVID-19 vaccination. The CDR3 sequence: CATSDLSGAGETQYF. CDR3 coding DNA: TGTGCCACCAGTGATTTGTCCGGGGCCGGGGAGACCCAGTACTTC.